The rows below give T cell receptor beta chains drawn from one sample of a study of T-cell reconstitution after alpha-beta-depleted transplantation in children. TCRdb re-analysed the PCR reads in MiXCR, keeping a single row per CDR3 protein. This table has some 200,000 distinct CDR3 sequences, 8.4% appearing once. The sequenced sample was PBMCs, mostly from graft donor cells, obtained 360 days after TCRalphabeta/CD19-depleted stem cell transplant. All receptors come from a male patient aged 2 to 10 who had a stem cell transplant for acute myeloid leukemia, so the T cells may come from the graft donor. Both conserved end residues are part of each CDR3. Each record gives: V gene, J gene, clone size, D gene, CDR3 protein, CDR3 DNA. D genes are given only for firm matches. Size is stated for part of the rows, as once, few or many counts, or as a class when the clone is expanded.

TRBV7-9,TRBJ1-4,-,TRBD1,CASRDRDSTNEKLFF,TGTGCCAGCAGGGACAGGGACAGCACTAATGAAAAACTGTTTTTT
TRBV7-9,TRBJ2-5,few,-,CASRGVGVQETQYF,TGTGCCAGCAGGGGCGTGGGGGTCCAAGAGACCCAGTACTTC
TRBV12-3/TRBV12-4,TRBJ1-5,many,-,CASSLEGALGQPQHF,TGTGCCAGCAGTTTGGAAGGGGCCCTTGGTCAGCCCCAGCATTTT
TRBV5-1,TRBJ2-1,few,-,CASSLVSGLKLYNEQFF,TGCGCCAGCAGCTTGGTGTCAGGCCTAAAACTCTACAATGAGCAGTTCTTC
TRBV19,TRBJ1-1,many,-,CASGWTVPMNTEAFF,TGTGCCAGTGGTTGGACAGTCCCCATGAACACTGAAGCTTTCTTT
TRBV12-3/TRBV12-4,TRBJ2-1,-,-,CASSRRDRLNEQFF,TGTGCCAGCAGTCGGCGGGACCGCTTGAATGAGCAGTTCTTC
TRBV15,TRBJ2-5,-,TRBD1,CATSRDQGDLGETQYF,TGTGCCACCAGCAGAGATCAGGGGGATCTTGGGGAGACCCAGTACTTC
TRBV28,TRBJ2-5,-,-,CASSRQRAETQYF,TGTGCCAGCAGCCGGCAAAGGGCGGAGACCCAGTACTTC
TRBV11-2,TRBJ2-1,-,TRBD2,CASSLGDWASGRYNEQFF,TGTGCCAGCAGCTTAGGGGATTGGGCTAGCGGGAGGTACAATGAGCAGTTCTTC
TRBV15,TRBJ1-1,few,TRBD1,CATSRDQGQGNTEAFF,TGTGCCACCAGCAGAGACCAAGGACAGGGGAACACTGAAGCTTTCTTT
TRBV12-3/TRBV12-4,TRBJ1-2,-,-,CASSLGAVGNYGYTF,TGTGCCAGCAGTTTAGGGGCCGTGGGTAACTATGGCTACACCTTC
TRBV12-3/TRBV12-4,TRBJ2-1,few,-,CASSSPSGGGHEQFF,TGTGCCAGCAGTTCTCCTAGCGGAGGGGGCCATGAGCAGTTCTTC
TRBV5-1,TRBJ2-5,many,-,CASSLPRRTQETQYF,TGCGCCAGCAGCTTGCCCAGACGGACGCAAGAGACCCAGTACTTC
TRBV15,TRBJ1-5,many,-,CATRGGELSNQPQHF,TGTGCCACCAGGGGAGGAGAGCTAAGCAATCAGCCCCAGCATTTT
TRBV11-2,TRBJ2-2,many,-,CASRQTGSTGELFF,TGTGCCAGCAGACAAACAGGGAGCACCGGGGAGCTGTTTTTT
TRBV12-3/TRBV12-4,TRBJ1-1,-,-,CASSLGQSGVEAFF,TGTGCCAGCAGTTTAGGACAGTCGGGAGTGGAAGCTTTCTTT
TRBV10-1,TRBJ2-6,few,-,CASSPGTSSSGANVLTF,TGCGCCAGCAGTCCCGGGACATCCAGCTCTGGGGCCAACGTCCTGACTTTC
TRBV7-8,TRBJ2-7,many,TRBD1,CASSLRDSAYEQYF,TGTGCCAGCAGCTTAAGGGACAGCGCCTACGAGCAGTACTTC
TRBV18,TRBJ2-7,-,-,CASSPMGLLYEQYF,TGTGCCAGCTCACCCATGGGACTCCTTTACGAGCAGTACTTC
TRBV10-2,TRBJ1-1,few,TRBD1,CASSSAAGRQGAFF,TGCGCCAGCAGTTCGGCGGCCGGTAGACAGGGTGCTTTCTTT
TRBV20-1,TRBJ2-2,-,TRBD1,CSASPGTVPGELFF,TGCAGTGCTAGCCCTGGGACAGTTCCCGGGGAGCTGTTTTTT
TRBV27,TRBJ2-1,few,TRBD2,CASSSVMGLAGARTYNEQFF,TGTGCCAGCAGTTCCGTTATGGGACTAGCGGGAGCCCGCACCTACAATGAGCAGTTCTTC
TRBV12-3/TRBV12-4,TRBJ1-4,once,TRBD1,CASSFQGAYEKLFF,TGTGCCAGCAGTTTCCAGGGGGCCTATGAAAAACTGTTTTTT